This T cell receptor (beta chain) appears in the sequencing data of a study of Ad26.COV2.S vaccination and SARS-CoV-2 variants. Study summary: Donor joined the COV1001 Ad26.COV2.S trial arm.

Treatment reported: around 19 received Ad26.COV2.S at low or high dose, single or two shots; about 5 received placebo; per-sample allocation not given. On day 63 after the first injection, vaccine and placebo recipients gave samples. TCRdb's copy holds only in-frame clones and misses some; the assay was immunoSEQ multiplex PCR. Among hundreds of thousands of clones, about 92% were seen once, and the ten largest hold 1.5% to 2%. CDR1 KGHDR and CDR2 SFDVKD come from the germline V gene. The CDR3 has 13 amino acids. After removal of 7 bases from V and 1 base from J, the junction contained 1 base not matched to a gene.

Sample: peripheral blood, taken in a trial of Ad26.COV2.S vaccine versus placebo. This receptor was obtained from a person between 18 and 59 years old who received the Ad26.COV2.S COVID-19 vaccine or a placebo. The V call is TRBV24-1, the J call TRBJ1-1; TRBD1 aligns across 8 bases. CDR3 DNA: TGTGCCACCAGGACAGGGGAGAACACTGAAGCTTTCTTT. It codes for CATRTGENTEAFF.